The table lists the clone carrying this T cell receptor beta chain with a few counts. The CDR3 is 14 amino acids. Germline-derived CDR1 and CDR2 are SNHLY and FYNNEI. The V segment lost 8 bases and the J segment 2 bases; nucleotides outside the gene matches: 6. This sample was included in a study of cytomegalovirus exposure and HLA in healthy donors. Amplification used 60 Vbeta primers and 13 Jbeta primers. Clones were sequenced by immunoSEQ multiplex PCR, and TCRdb holds only the in-frame ones, with some missing. Of about 200,000 clones in the sample, roughly 80% were seen once. Sequencing input: PBMCs. The receptor's source is a man between 45 and 60 years old in good health and CMV-seronegative. The rearrangement joins TRBV2 to TRBJ1-5, with 7 positions matching TRBD1. CDR3: CASSQGVRNQPQHF. The CDR3 DNA reads TGTGCCAGCTCCCAGGGGGTACGCAATCAGCCCCAGCATTTT.